A selection of T cell receptor beta chains follows, all from one sample in a study of cytomegalovirus exposure and HLA in healthy donors. The data were produced by immunoSEQ multiplex PCR, yet TCRdb's version contains in-frame clones alone and is incomplete. The sample lists about 93,000 clones, less than 80% occurring once. The specimen was PBMCs. The receptors stem from a boy under 18 in good health and CMV-seropositive. Each CDR3 is given with its conserved first and last residue. The order of the fields is V gene, clone size, CDR3 length, J gene, D gene, CDR3 DNA, CDR3 protein. The D gene is left open where the match is weak. Expanded clones get a size class; other rows say once, few or many, or leave the size out.

TRBV7-9	NA	12	TRBJ1-2	NA	TGTTCCAGCAGCCGAGATGCCTATGGCTACACCTTC	CSSSRDAYGYTF
TRBV11-2	NA	14	TRBJ2-6	NA	TGTGCCAGCAGCCTACGCTCTGGGGCCAACGTCCTGACTTTC	CASSLRSGANVLTF
TRBV6-1	few	14	TRBJ1-1	NA	TGTGCCAGCAGTGAAAGGCAGGGGTACACTGAAGCTTTCTTT	CASSERQGYTEAFF
TRBV30	NA	15	TRBJ1-5	NA	TGTGCCTGGAGTGCCCGGGGGAAACCCGGTCAGCCCCAGCATTTT	CAWSARGKPGQPQHF
TRBV29-1	NA	13	TRBJ1-5	NA	TGCAGCGCCGCGGGGGGGCTCGATCAGCCCCAGCATTTT	CSAAGGLDQPQHF
TRBV5-1	NA	16	TRBJ2-5	TRBD1	TGCGCCAGCAGCCCCAAACAGACAGGGGGTGTAGAGACCCAGTACTTC	CASSPKQTGGVETQYF
TRBV18	few	17	TRBJ2-1	TRBD2	TGTGCCAGCTCAGATAAAGGGGCGGGAGTGTCCTACAATGAGCAGTTCTTC	CASSDKGAGVSYNEQFF
TRBV2	few	14	TRBJ2-3	TRBD1	TGTGCCAGCAGTGGGGACAGAATCACAGATACGCAGTATTTT	CASSGDRITDTQYF
TRBV12-5	NA	13	TRBJ1-5	NA	TGTGCTAGTGGAAAAAACAGGAATCAGCCCCAGCATTTT	CASGKNRNQPQHF
TRBV7-8	NA	16	TRBJ1-5	TRBD1	TGTGCCAGCAGCTTAGCGGCAGGGGGCGGTTCGCAGCCCCAGCATTTT	CASSLAAGGGSQPQHF
TRBV2	NA	15	TRBJ2-1	TRBD1	TGTGCCAGCAGTCCACAGGGGGGTTCCTACAATGAGCAGTTCTTC	CASSPQGGSYNEQFF
TRBV19	NA	17	TRBJ2-6	NA	TGTGCCAGTACCCCGAGAGGGATCGGTTCTGGGGCCAACGTCCTGACTTTC	CASTPRGIGSGANVLTF
TRBV7-3	NA	16	TRBJ2-2	NA	TGTGCCAGCAGCCCACAAGGAGAAATGAACACCGGGGAGCTGTTTTTT	CASSPQGEMNTGELFF
TRBV23-1	NA	15	TRBJ1-4	NA	TGCGCCCGCCCAACTATCAGATTAACTAATGAAAAACTGTTTTTT	CARPTIRLTNEKLFF
TRBV20-1	NA	11	TRBJ1-5	NA	TGCAGTGAGACGGGGGGCCAGCCCCAGCATTTT	CSETGGQPQHF
TRBV7-9	NA	13	TRBJ2-7	NA	TGTGCCAGCAGCCCACAGATCAAGGAAGAGCAGTACTTC	CASSPQIKEEQYF
TRBV5-1	NA	14	TRBJ1-5	NA	TGCGCCAGCAGCCCGGGGGGAAGCAATCAGCCCCAGCATTTT	CASSPGGSNQPQHF
TRBV7-9	few	17	TRBJ1-4	TRBD1	TGTGCCAGCAGCTCCAGTCCCCCGGGACAGGGCGGCGAAAAACTGTTTTTT	CASSSSPPGQGGEKLFF
TRBV27	NA	16	TRBJ2-1	TRBD2	TGTGCCAGCAGTTTATTTGGCCTAGCGGCTAACAATGAGCAGTTCTTC	CASSLFGLAANNEQFF
TRBV12-5	NA	15	TRBJ2-7	TRBD1	TGTGCTAGTGGTGAGGGGACAGGGGGCTCGGGGGAGCAGTACTTC	CASGEGTGGSGEQYF
TRBV6-5	few	14	TRBJ2-7	TRBD1	TGTGCCATACAAGCCGGGACAGGAAGCTACGAGCAGTACTTC	CAIQAGTGSYEQYF
TRBV25-1	NA	13	TRBJ1-2	NA	TGTGCCAGCAGTGATCCCGGGATCGGTGGCTACACCTTC	CASSDPGIGGYTF
TRBV19	NA	16	TRBJ1-5	TRBD1	TGTGCCAGTTATAACTCCGGGACAGGGATCAATCAGCCCCAGCATTTT	CASYNSGTGINQPQHF
TRBV7-3	once	13	TRBJ1-1	NA	TGTGCCAGCAGCTTACGTAGGAACACTGAAGCTTTCTTT	CASSLRRNTEAFF
TRBV19	NA	13	TRBJ2-7	TRBD2	TGTGCCAGTAGTGGCGCGGGAGCCTACGAGCAGTACTTC	CASSGAGAYEQYF
TRBV7-9	NA	15	TRBJ1-5	NA	TGTGCCAGCAGCTTAGCGACGACAGCCGATCAGCCCCAGCATTTT	CASSLATTADQPQHF
TRBV25-1	NA	15	TRBJ2-4	TRBD2	TGTGCCAGCAGTGAATCTAGCGGGAGCCGAAACATTCAGTACTTC	CASSESSGSRNIQYF
TRBV5-1	NA	12	TRBJ2-7	NA	TGCGCCAGCAGCTATAGCTCCTACGAGCAGTACTTC	CASSYSSYEQYF
TRBV9	NA	14	TRBJ2-1	TRBD2	TGTGCCAGCAGCGGGACTAGCGGGAGTCCTGAGCAGTTCTTC	CASSGTSGSPEQFF
TRBV6-5	NA	15	TRBJ1-2	TRBD1	TGTGCCAGCAGTTATGTGGGACAGGGGGCGGATGGCTACACCTTC	CASSYVGQGADGYTF
TRBV28	once	15	TRBJ2-5	NA	TGTGCCAGCAACCTCCCGGTCGGGTCGCCGGAGACCCAGTACTTC	CASNLPVGSPETQYF
TRBV28	NA	12	TRBJ1-2	NA	TGTGCCAGCAGTCTACAGAACTATGGCTACACCTTC	CASSLQNYGYTF
TRBV13	NA	16	TRBJ1-5	NA	TGTGCCAGCAGCTTAGGCGGGGGACGGACCAATCAGCCCCAGCATTTT	CASSLGGGRTNQPQHF
TRBV9	once	13	TRBJ1-1	TRBD1	TGTGCCAGCAGCCCAGGGGGCAACACTGAAGCTTTCTTT	CASSPGGNTEAFF
TRBV5-1	once	13	TRBJ2-7	TRBD1	TGCGCCAGCAGCCCTGGGACAGAATACGAGCAGTACTTC	CASSPGTEYEQYF
TRBV27	few	15	TRBJ1-4	TRBD1	TGTGCCAGCAGTCGAACCGGACAGGGCTATGAAAAACTGTTTTTT	CASSRTGQGYEKLFF
TRBV6-5	NA	13	TRBJ1-2	NA	TGTGCCAGCAGTCCAGGAGGGTATCGAGGCTACACCTTC	CASSPGGYRGYTF
TRBV6-1	many	15	TRBJ1-5	NA	TGTGCCAGCAGTGAAAGACAAACCGGGGAGCAGCCCCAGCATTTT	CASSERQTGEQPQHF
TRBV6-5	few	15	TRBJ2-7	TRBD1	TGTGCCAGCAGCTTGGGACAGGGGAACTCCTACGAGCAGTACTTC	CASSLGQGNSYEQYF
TRBV7-2	NA	15	TRBJ1-6	NA	TGTGCCAGCAGCTTACCGACAACCTATAATTCACCCCTCCACTTT	CASSLPTTYNSPLHF